This note documents a single TCR beta chain sequence. This clonotype was detected many times. Its antigen target is currently unknown. There are no base qualities to consult, and no much larger clone falls within one base. From the cysteine up to the phenylalanine, the CDR3 has a length of 12 residues. The retained sequence is limited to the CDR3, 36 bases, with the frame set at the first base. For CDR1 and CDR2, the germline V gene lists ENHRY and SYGVKD. V is pared back by 5 bases and J by 6 bases, with 8 bases lying between the germline termini. This entry comes from a study of T cells in Graves' hyperthyroidism and ophthalmopathy (dated by TCRdb to the late 2010s). Study-wide context: A discovery cohort of around 100 patients, 43 with Graves' ophthalmopathy and approximately 60 with stable Graves' hyperthyroidism, was used to find distinguishing TCR V-J signatures. The study also compared thyroid tissue and blood T-cell repertoires from roughly six Graves' hyperthyroidism patients. Prospective prediction of ophthalmopathy was tested in an independent validation cohort of 18 to 20 hyperthyroidism patients and some 17 patients who later progressed to ophthalmopathy. The 100 discovery patients were divided at random into training and test sets in a 7:3 ratio. Once sampling was done, hyperthyroidism patients were given methimazole at a starting dose of 30 mg daily, whereas ophthalmopathy patients were given high-dose intravenous methylprednisolone. According to the paper, TCR Vbeta CDR3 sequencing was carried out on 135 peripheral blood samples, which came from fewer than 50 ophthalmopathy, some 73 hyperthyroidism and about 17 progressor patients.

The TCR beta CDR3 regions were amplified from the RNA transcripts. The TCR CDR3 was subjected to a first round of RT-PCR using the HTBI primer set and the Qiagen OneStep RT-PCR kit. Libraries were constructed in a second round of multiplex PCR, after which size selection and purification were carried out. Libraries were sequenced paired-end with 100 bp reads on an Illumina HiSeq2000. The source study handled its data this way. Raw data were processed with SOAPnuke, discarding reads with adapters, uncalled bases, mean Phred below 15, or no exact constant-primer or identifier match. High-quality paired reads were merged using COPE v1.2.5, and each unique nucleotide sequence was defined as a clonotype. Clonotypes were aligned to IMGT TRBV, TRBD and TRBJ reference segments using MiTCR v1.1. The analysis was restricted to V-J combinations with a frequency above 0.0001, which together covered 99.2% of the repertoires. A TCS score was defined as the ratio of F50 (clonal expansion) to E x V (chaos), with BLOSUM62-based TCRdist applied between CDR3 peptides within each V-J. Welch's t-statistics and random forest reduced some 510 V-J features to around 14, which were used in a naive Bayes classifier (R e1071). The Morisita-Horn index was used to measure how similar the thyroid and blood repertoires were. Clones were called with MiXCR by TCRdb after fastp trimmed the public reads at Q25, and only in-frame beta chains were retained. Rows with one shared CDR3 protein collapse into an entry with the most common genes and DNA. Here the V and J calls rest on TCRdb's processing, not on the authors' analysis. Present in this sample are about 570,000 distinct CDR3 sequences, around 46% of which were seen just once. The ten largest make up 15% to 20% of the sample.

Exclusion was applied to patients with uncontrolled infections, other autoimmune diseases, pregnancy or lactation. Diagnoses were based on clinical symptoms, serum thyroxine and TRAb, thyroid ultrasound and orbital computed tomography. Total RNA was extracted using Trizol reagent, and RNA quality was assessed on an Agilent 2100 Bioanalyzer. What the research found in general, with its limitations: Blood samples also contained most of the expanded thyroid clonotypes (frequency above 0.001), which suggests that blood repertoires may reflect thyroid immune responses. A model built on a 13 V-J signature distinguished ophthalmopathy from stable hyperthyroidism, reaching roughly 88% sensitivity and around 81% specificity in cross-validation and 80%/75% in testing. No statistical method was used to set the sample size in advance, and investigators knew the group allocation. In validation, progression to ophthalmopathy was predicted by the model with 65% to 71% sensitivity and 72% to 85% specificity, a median of roughly 6 months before onset.

The sequence derives from an adult woman with Graves' disease, either hyperthyroidism or ophthalmopathy (not recorded which). Sequencing was performed on peripheral blood or thyroid tissue (not recorded which). The chain employs TRBV10-3 and TRBJ2-1; the D segment could be TRBD1, given 6 matching bases. The nucleotide sequence reads as follows: TGTGCCATCAGTCTGGACAGCAATGAGCAGTTCTTC. It specifies CAISLDSNEQFF.